Each of the 27 T cell receptor beta chains below was sequenced from the same sample in a study of T cell clonotyping in hematopoietic cell transplantation. The protocol was immunoSEQ multiplex PCR, while the TCRdb copy is restricted to in-frame clones and leaves out a portion. The table lists over 7,000 clones, approximately 90% of them singletons. The time point here: recipient sample about 28 days before transplant, after cytoreduction. Here the sequenced sample was peripheral blood mononuclear cells, taken before stem cell transplant. The receptor source for this set is a man in his 60s with acute myeloid leukemia. Some clones in this sample may be carry-over from other donors' samples.

The rearrangement uses TRBV27 and TRBJ2-3; possible D gene TRBD1, 6 bases. The germline gives CDR1 MNHEY, CDR2 SMNVEV (reference sequence). The CDR3 contains 18 residues. The V end lost 5 bases, the J end lost 1 base, and 22 bases lay between the germline ends. The CDR3 nucleotides read TGTGCCAGCAGTACCCCGCAAGTGGGGGCCCTACGCACAGATACGCAGTATTTT. This codes for CASSTPQVGALRTDTQYF.

This chain joins TRBV2 and TRBJ2-5; 13 bases line up with TRBD2. CDR3 size: 16 residues. CDR1 SNHLY and CDR2 FYNNEI come from the germline V gene. Germline trimming cut 3 bases from V and 4 bases from J; bases unmatched to any gene: 5. As DNA, the CDR3 is TGTGCCAGCAGTGACGCCGGGACTAGCGGGGTAGAGACCCAGTACTTC. Translated: CASSDAGTSGVETQYF.

This chain connects TRBV20-1 to TRBJ1-2, with D tentatively TRBD1 (6 bases). CDR3 length equals 11 residues. V dropped 3 bases and J dropped 7 bases, with 9 bases sitting between them. Germline V gene sequence: CDR1 DFQATT, CDR2 SNEGSKA (reference sequence). This CDR3 is CSASGGSGYTF. The CDR3 DNA follows: TGCAGTGCTAGTGGGGGCTCTGGCTACACCTTC.

The V and J genes are TRBV7-8 and TRBJ1-1; D not certain. The V end was cut by 1 base, the J end by 1 base, with 7 bases between. The CDR3 totals 14 residues. Germline CDR1 reads SGHVS; CDR2 reads FQNEAQ. DNA of the CDR3: TGTGCCAGCAGCTTAGGCCTGGGGAACACTGAAGCTTTCTTT. Protein: CASSLGLGNTEAFF.

This clone appeared a single time. CDR3 sequence (DNA): TGTGCCTGGAGCCCCGGGGGCGATGTAGAGACCCAGTACTTC. This codes for CAWSPGGDVETQYF. The chain couples TRBV30 to TRBJ2-5, with D perhaps matching TRBD1 or TRBD2 (6 bases each). This CDR3 is built from 14 residues. Trimming stripped 3 bases from V and 4 bases from J, with 15 bases between. Germline CDR1 is GTSNPN and CDR2 is SVGIG (reference sequence).

CDR3 residues: CASSDKAGVGYGYTF. The CDR3 nucleotides are TGTGCCAGCAGTGATAAGGCAGGGGTGGGCTATGGCTACACCTTC. The chain couples TRBV6-1 to TRBJ1-2; D might be TRBD1 (6 bases). This CDR3 has 15 residues. V was pared by 3 bases and J by 4 bases, with 15 bases between. Germline V lookup: CDR1 MNHNS, CDR2 SASEGT.

In its sample, this clone was seen once. V is TRBV9 and J is TRBJ1-1; D unclear. Looked up from germline, CDR1 is SGDLS and CDR2 is YYNGEE. Trimming pared 0 bases from V and 3 bases from J, leaving 12 bases between. There are 15 residues in the CDR3. This CDR3 reads CASSVEGRGYTEAFF. The DNA of the CDR3 is TGTGCCAGCAGCGTAGAAGGTCGGGGTTACACTGAAGCTTTCTTT.

This sequence joins TRBV2 and TRBJ2-5; 10 bases map to TRBD1. J lost 7 bases, V lost 5 bases, and 1 base had no gene match. The CDR3 is 12 amino acids. Germline V gene lookup returns CDR1 SNHLY and CDR2 FYNNEI. This CDR3 reads CASSRDRGTQYF. CDR3 nucleotide sequence: TGTGCCAGCAGTAGGGACAGGGGGACCCAGTACTTC.

The rearrangement links TRBV5-4 to TRBJ2-3, with 11 bases aligning to TRBD2. Germline V gene sequence: CDR1 SGHNT, CDR2 YYREEE (reference sequence). With 4 bases clipped from V and 6 bases from J, the junction kept 13 bases outside the gene matches. This CDR3 has 17 amino acids. The CDR3 sequence: CASSGGLLAGARDTQYF. The CDR3 DNA is TGTGCCAGCAGCGGTGGGTTACTAGCGGGGGCCCGGGATACGCAGTATTTT.

The chain joins TRBV5-8 to TRBJ2-1, with a weak D call TRBD2 (6 bases). Germline CDR1 is SGHTS and CDR2 is YDEGEE. With 0 bases removed from V and 8 bases from J, the gap between germline ends came to 12 bases. The CDR3 covers 14 residues. This CDR3 is CASSLGLVVDEQFF. The CDR3, as DNA: TGTGCCAGCAGCTTGGGACTAGTTGTTGATGAGCAGTTCTTC.

This clone was recorded once. The V gene is TRBV9, the J gene TRBJ1-1; D is undetermined. V was pared by 0 bases and J by 4 bases, with 10 bases between. Germline V gene sequence: CDR1 SGDLS, CDR2 YYNGEE. This CDR3 spans 14 amino acids. The CDR3 DNA reads as TGTGCCAGCAGCGTAGGGAGGGTCTTCACTGAAGCTTTCTTT. Protein sequence: CASSVGRVFTEAFF.

The chain employs TRBV7-2 and TRBJ2-1; 9 nucleotides align to TRBD2. The CDR3 has 15 amino acids. CDR1 and CDR2 (germline): SGHTA, FQGNSA. V lost 5 bases to trimming and J lost 5 bases; unmatched junction nucleotides: 7. Here the CDR3 reads CASSLGTSRNNEQFF. The CDR3 region has the DNA TGTGCCAGCAGCCTGGGGACTAGCAGGAACAATGAGCAGTTCTTC.

The J gene is TRBJ2-2, the V gene TRBV11-2; 8 bases match TRBD2. The CDR3 sequence is 17 residues long. After removal of 3 bases from V and 4 bases from J, the junction contained 10 bases not matched to a gene. Germline CDR1 and CDR2: SGHAT and FQNNGV. DNA of the CDR3: TGTGCCAGCAGCTTTGTGTTCGGGCTAGCGGGCACCGGGGAGCTGTTTTTT. This sequence encodes CASSFVFGLAGTGELFF.

This clone is medium-sized (0.01 to 0.1%) in the sample. This chain connects TRBV4-1 to TRBJ2-1, with 16 bases fitting TRBD2. Germline V gene lookup returns CDR1 MGHRA and CDR2 YSYEKL. V dropped 3 bases and J dropped 0; count of bases not matched to a gene: 5. This CDR3 region has 19 residues. For the CDR3, the DNA is TGCGCCAGCAGCCAGGGACTAGCGGGAGGGCCGGGCTCCTACAATGAGCAGTTCTTC. This gives the protein CASSQGLAGGPGSYNEQFF.

This chain uses TRBV6-1 with TRBJ2-5; 15 nucleotides align to TRBD2. The trim removed 8 bases at V and 5 bases at J, leaving 6 bases unmatched. The CDR3 runs 15 residues. Germline-derived CDR1 and CDR2 are MNHNS and SASEGT. The CDR3 here is CASGTSGGFGETQYF. The CDR3 nucleotides are TGTGCCAGCGGGACTAGCGGGGGGTTTGGGGAGACCCAGTACTTC.

This clone was picked up one time. The chain links TRBV28 to TRBJ2-7; D is uncertain. Trimming shortened V by 4 bases and J by 7 bases, and 17 bases separated the two germline ends. This CDR3 has 14 amino acids. Per germline, CDR1 MDHEN and CDR2 SYDVKM. The CDR3 region is CASSSQAGGREQYF. In DNA form, the CDR3 reads TGTGCCAGCAGTTCCCAGGCTGGTGGACGGGAGCAGTACTTC.

The rearrangement joins TRBV7-6 to TRBJ2-1; D tentatively fits TRBD1 or TRBD2 (7 bases each). V was clipped by 2 bases and J by 5 bases, with 16 bases between them. Looked up from germline, CDR1 is SGHVS and CDR2 is FNYEAQ. The CDR3 covers 16 residues. Here the CDR3 DNA reads TGTGCCAGCAGCTTAAGAGCGGGACAGCCCGACAATGAGCAGTTCTTC. It specifies CASSLRAGQPDNEQFF.

The V call is TRBV4-1, the J call TRBJ1-4; the match to TRBD1 covers 8 bases. V trimming: 0 bases; J trimming: 1 base; junction bases outside the gene matches: 16. CDR3 length: 21 amino acids. CDR1 is MGHRA and CDR2 is YSYEKL in the germline V gene. The CDR3 DNA reads TGCGCCAGCAGCCAAGATCCGCACGATCGTGTCAGGGGGCGAACTAATGAAAAACTGTTTTTT. This codes for CASSQDPHDRVRGRTNEKLFF.

The chain employs TRBV28 and TRBJ1-1; D is ambiguous. Germline V CDR1 and CDR2: MDHEN, SYDVKM. The CDR3 is made up of 13 amino acids. The V and J ends lost 4 bases and 1 base respectively, with 7 bases between them. Here the CDR3 reads CASSSPGNTEAFF. In nucleotides, the CDR3 is TGTGCCAGCAGTTCCCCAGGGAACACTGAAGCTTTCTTT.

This chain connects TRBV11-3 to TRBJ2-1; D remains ambiguous. Trimming removed 3 bases from V and 4 bases from J, with 13 bases in between. CDR1 SGHNT and CDR2 YENEEA come from the germline V gene. The CDR3 consists of 15 residues. The chain's CDR3 is CASSFRQADYNEQFF. CDR3 in DNA: TGTGCCAGCAGCTTTAGACAAGCCGATTACAATGAGCAGTTCTTC.

This chain links TRBV5-4 with TRBJ1-5; D unresolved. The CDR3 runs to 14 residues. The V and J ends lost 2 bases and 7 bases respectively, with 13 bases between them. Per germline, CDR1 SGHNT and CDR2 YYREEE (reference sequence). In DNA form, the CDR3 reads TGTGCCAGCAGCTTTGGAGGAGGGCAACAGCCCCAGCATTTT. Its translation: CASSFGGGQQPQHF.

The J gene is TRBJ2-5, the V gene TRBV9; TRBD2 aligns across 7 bases. The CDR3 length is 15 residues. V lost 0 bases, J lost 5 bases, and 7 bases stayed unmatched. Germline V gives CDR1 SGDLS, CDR2 YYNGEE. CDR3 nucleotides: TGTGCCAGCAGCGTAGGTGCGGGGAGGGTCGAGACCCAGTACTTC. Translating gives CASSVGAGRVETQYF.

This sequence joins TRBV2 and TRBJ1-2; 9 bases align to TRBD1. Trimming at V came to 2 bases and at J to 4 bases, leaving 2 bases not matched to a gene. This CDR3 contains 14 residues. Germline assignment: CDR1 SNHLY and CDR2 FYNNEI. CDR3 in amino acids: CASSEMDRGYGYTF. As DNA, the CDR3 is TGTGCCAGCAGTGAAATGGACAGGGGCTATGGCTACACCTTC.

The chain links TRBV9 to TRBJ1-1; TRBD1 matches 7 bases. The CDR3 loop spans 15 amino acids. Germline values: CDR1 SGDLS, CDR2 YYNGEE. Trimming took 0 bases from V and 1 from J; bases not matched to a gene: 3. The CDR3 region is CASSVEGATNTEAFF. CDR3 DNA: TGTGCCAGCAGCGTAGAGGGGGCGACGAACACTGAAGCTTTCTTT.

This clone was detected once. This chain connects TRBV30 to TRBJ1-6; D gene ambiguous. Trimming stripped 4 bases from V and 8 bases from J, with 18 bases between. From germline, CDR1 is GTSNPN and CDR2 SVGIG (reference sequence). The CDR3 sequence is 15 residues long. The CDR3, as DNA: TGTGCCTGGAAGCTTGAAGGGAATGCTCATTCACCCCTCCACTTT. This codes for CAWKLEGNAHSPLHF. The complete variable domain, with remaining parts taken from reference TRBV30 and TRBJ1-6, reads SQTIHQWPATLVQPVGSPLSLECTVEGTSNPNLYWYRQAAGRGLQLLFYSVGIGQISSEVPQNLSASRPQDRQFILSSKKLLLSDSGFYLCAWKLEGNAHSPLHFGNGTRLTVT.

This clone was recorded once. V and J are TRBV5-1 and TRBJ1-2; 9 bases fit TRBD1. V shed 1 base, J shed 8 bases, and the junction held 6 bases outside the gene matches. The CDR3 spans 14 residues. Germline CDR1 SGHRS, CDR2 YFSETQ. The CDR3 DNA reads as TGCGCCAGCAGCTTGACCCGGGACAGGGACGGCTACACCTTC. It encodes CASSLTRDRDGYTF. Using reference TRBV5-1 and TRBJ1-2 for the parts outside the CDR3, the full variable domain is KAGVTQTPRYLIKTRGQQVTLSCSPISGHRSVSWYQQTPGQGLQFLFEYFSETQRNKGNFPGRFSGRQFSNSRSEMNVSTLELGDSALYLCASSLTRDRDGYTFGSGTRLTVV.

This chain connects TRBV19 to TRBJ1-5; D call uncertain. CDR3 length equals 14 residues. In germline, CDR1 is LNHDA, CDR2 SQIVND (reference sequence). Trimming removed 2 bases at V and 0 bases at J, with 5 bases between. CDR3 amino acids: CASSIFDSNQPQHF. For the CDR3, the DNA is TGTGCCAGTAGTATATTTGATAGCAATCAGCCCCAGCATTTT.